This T cell receptor (beta chain) was obtained from a study of blood T cell repertoires in COVID-19. The overall study: Some COVID-19 samples were acute and others convalescent; all came from the United States, Italy and Spain. PBMCs, B-cell-depleted T cells, or T cells provided the cDNA or gDNA that made up the material.

The length of the CDR3 is 14 residues. Germline values: CDR1 MNHEY, CDR2 SMNVEV (reference sequence). Trimming at V came to 0 bases and at J to 4 bases, leaving 2 bases not matched to a gene. Methods used by the authors: How many nucleated cells were present was estimated from reference gene primer amplification. This table comes from immunoSEQ multiplex PCR, and its TCRdb copy is limited to in-frame clones, with some not included. The D gene and trimming were derived from the DNA, and the V and J assignments and clone size from that table. The repertoire consists of roughly 250,000 clones, with about 85% occurring once and the leading ten covering roughly 0.87%. Seattle participants joined during active infection and were tracked over time.

This clonotype was sampled from a human donor with COVID-19, enrolled during active disease. The donor label of this sample is uncertain. The chain combines TRBV27 with TRBJ1-2; 7 positions match TRBD1. The sequenced sample was peripheral blood. CDR3 sequence (DNA): TGTGCCAGCAGTTTATCAGGGGGCGCCTATGGCTACACCTTC. Its protein product is CASSLSGGAYGYTF.